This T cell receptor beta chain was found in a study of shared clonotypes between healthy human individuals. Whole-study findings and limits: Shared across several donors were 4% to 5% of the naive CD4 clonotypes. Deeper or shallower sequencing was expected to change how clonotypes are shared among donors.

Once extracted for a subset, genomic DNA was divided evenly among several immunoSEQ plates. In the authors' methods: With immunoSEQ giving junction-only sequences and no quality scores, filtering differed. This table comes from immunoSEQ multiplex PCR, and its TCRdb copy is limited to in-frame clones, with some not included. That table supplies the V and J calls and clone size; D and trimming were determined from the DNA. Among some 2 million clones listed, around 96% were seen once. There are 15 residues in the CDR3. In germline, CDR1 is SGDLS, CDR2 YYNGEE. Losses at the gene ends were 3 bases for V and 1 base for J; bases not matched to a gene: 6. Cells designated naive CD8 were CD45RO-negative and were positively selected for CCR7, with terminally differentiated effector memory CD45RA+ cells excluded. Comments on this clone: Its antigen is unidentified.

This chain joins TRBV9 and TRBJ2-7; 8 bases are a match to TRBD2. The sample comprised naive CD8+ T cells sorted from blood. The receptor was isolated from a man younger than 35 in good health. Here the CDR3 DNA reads TGTGCCAGCAGCGAAGCGGGGGATATTTCCTACGAGCAGTACTTC. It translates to CASSEAGDISYEQYF.